The source of this T cell receptor (beta chain) is a study of Graves' ophthalmopathy and Graves' hyperthyroidism. Diagnostic conclusions were grounded in clinical symptoms, serum thyroxine, TRAb, thyroid ultrasound and orbital computed tomography. The study amplified TCR beta CDR3 regions using RNA transcripts. Following a first-round RT-PCR that used HTBI primers, a second-round multiplex PCR was carried out. TCRdb reanalysed the multiplex PCR reads using MiXCR and keeps one entry per CDR3 protein. This table has 500,000 to 600,000 distinct CDR3 sequences, less than 45% appearing once. Study-level findings and limits: Blood was where most expanded thyroid clonotypes above 0.001 frequency also turned up. The model forecast ophthalmopathy progression, reaching 60% to 71% sensitivity and 72% to 80% specificity. Researchers report that a 13-signature model separated ophthalmopathy from stable hyperthyroidism, posting 85% to 90% sensitivity and 75% to 84% specificity.

In the case of this clonotype: Its target is not known.

The CDR3 totals 15 residues. Germline CDR1 DFQATT, CDR2 SNEGSKA (reference sequence). Sequenced sample: peripheral blood or thyroid tissue (not recorded which). This chain links TRBV20-1 with TRBJ2-7; D could derive from TRBD1 or TRBD2 (6 bases each). The TCR comes from an adult man with Graves' hyperthyroidism. CDR3 nucleotide sequence: TGCAATGCCAGCATCCCTCCGGGGGCCTCCTACGAGCAGTACTTC. Its protein is CNASIPPGASYEQYF.